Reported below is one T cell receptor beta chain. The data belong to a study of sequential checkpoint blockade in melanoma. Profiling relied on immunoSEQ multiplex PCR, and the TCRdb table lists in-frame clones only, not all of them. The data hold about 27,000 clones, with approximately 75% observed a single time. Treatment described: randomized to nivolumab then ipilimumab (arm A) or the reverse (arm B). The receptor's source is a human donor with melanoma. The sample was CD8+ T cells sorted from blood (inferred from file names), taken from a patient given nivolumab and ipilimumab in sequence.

The CDR3 region has the DNA TGTGCCAGCAGCCACGGACAGGGCTACGAGCAGTACTTC. Its translation: CASSHGQGYEQYF. The chain recombines TRBV13 with TRBJ2-7, with 8 bases aligning to TRBD1. The germline V gene has CDR1 PRHDT and CDR2 FYEKMQ (reference sequence). CDR3 size: 13 residues. Unmatched junction bases numbered 3, after V lost 5 bases and J lost 3 bases.